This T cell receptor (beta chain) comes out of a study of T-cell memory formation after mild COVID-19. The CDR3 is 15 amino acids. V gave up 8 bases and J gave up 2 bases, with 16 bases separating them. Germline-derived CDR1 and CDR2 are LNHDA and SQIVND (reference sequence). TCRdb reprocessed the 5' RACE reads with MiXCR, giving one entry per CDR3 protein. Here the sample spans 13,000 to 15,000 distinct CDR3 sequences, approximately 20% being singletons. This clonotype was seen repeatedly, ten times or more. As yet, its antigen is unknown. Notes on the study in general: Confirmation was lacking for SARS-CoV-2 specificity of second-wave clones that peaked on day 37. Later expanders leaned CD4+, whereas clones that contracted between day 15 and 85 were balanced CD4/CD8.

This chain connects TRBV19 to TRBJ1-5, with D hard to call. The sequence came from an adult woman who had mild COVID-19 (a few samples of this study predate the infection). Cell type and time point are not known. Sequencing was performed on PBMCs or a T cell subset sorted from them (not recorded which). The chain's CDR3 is CASLHSSLGNQPQHF. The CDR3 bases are TGTGCCAGTTTACACAGCTCTCTTGGCAATCAGCCCCAGCATTTT.